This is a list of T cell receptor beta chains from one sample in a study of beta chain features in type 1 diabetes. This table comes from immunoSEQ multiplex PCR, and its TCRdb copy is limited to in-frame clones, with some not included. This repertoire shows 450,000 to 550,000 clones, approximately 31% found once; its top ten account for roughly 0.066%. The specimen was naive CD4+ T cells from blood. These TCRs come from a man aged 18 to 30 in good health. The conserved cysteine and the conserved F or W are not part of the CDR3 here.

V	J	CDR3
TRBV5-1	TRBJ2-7	ASSRTGTSDYEQY
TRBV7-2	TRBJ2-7	ASSRGQWEQY
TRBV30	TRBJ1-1	ACRGIGTEAF
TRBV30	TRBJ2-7	AWSVRGAVSYEQY
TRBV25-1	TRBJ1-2	ASSEGGRLYGYT
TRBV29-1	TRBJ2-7	SGTFLLASGSYEQY
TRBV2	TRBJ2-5	ASSVEGGNQETQY
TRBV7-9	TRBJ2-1	ASSLAWDRSYNEQF
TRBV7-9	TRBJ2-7	ASSLLGYEQY
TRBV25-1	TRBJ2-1	ASSVPGGTYNEQF
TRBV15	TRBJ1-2	ATSRDRSRGNYGYT
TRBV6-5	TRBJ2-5	ASAPRTGGETQY
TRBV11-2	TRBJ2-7	ASSLGYRGSYEQY
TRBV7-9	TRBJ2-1	ASSSDNEQF
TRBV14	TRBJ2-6	ASSRMGAPGANVLT
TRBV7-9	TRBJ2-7	ASNRGQTYEQY
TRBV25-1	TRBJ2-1	ASSEGGRAVGNEQF
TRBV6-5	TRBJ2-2	ASSYVGAGELF
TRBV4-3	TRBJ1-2	ASSQDAGMRYGYT
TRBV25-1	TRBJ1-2	ASSKQGTNYGYT
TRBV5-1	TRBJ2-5	ASSLDRQGRKTQY
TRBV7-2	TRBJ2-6	ASSLTGTGGSGANVLT
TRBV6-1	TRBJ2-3	ASSETRTGVTQY
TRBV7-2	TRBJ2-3	ASSLAGTAISTDTQY
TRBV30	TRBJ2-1	AWSDGAVREQF
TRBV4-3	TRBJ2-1	ASSQVILAGVPNEQF
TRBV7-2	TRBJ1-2	ASSIGQGNYGYT